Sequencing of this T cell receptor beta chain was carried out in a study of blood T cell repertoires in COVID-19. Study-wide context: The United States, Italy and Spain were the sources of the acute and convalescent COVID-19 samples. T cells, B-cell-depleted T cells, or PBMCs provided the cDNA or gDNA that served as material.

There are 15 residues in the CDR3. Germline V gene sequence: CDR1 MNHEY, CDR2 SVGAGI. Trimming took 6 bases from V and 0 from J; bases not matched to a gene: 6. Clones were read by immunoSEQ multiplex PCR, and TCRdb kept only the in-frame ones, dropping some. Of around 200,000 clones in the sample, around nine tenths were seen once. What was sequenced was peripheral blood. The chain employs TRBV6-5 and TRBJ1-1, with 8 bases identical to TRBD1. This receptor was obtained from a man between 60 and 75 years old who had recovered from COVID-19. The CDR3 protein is CASSDRGEMNTEAFF. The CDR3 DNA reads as TGTGCCAGCAGCGACAGGGGAGAAATGAACACTGAAGCTTTCTTT.